This T cell receptor (beta chain) was retrieved from a study of neurological immune-mediated disorders. CDR3 size: 13 residues. V lost 2 bases, J lost 1 base, and 6 bases lay in between. The germline V gene has CDR1 MNHEY and CDR2 SMNVEV (reference sequence). Study-wide findings and caveats: Phylogenetically, 18 of 34 multiple sclerosis patients' repertoires fell into one related-CDR3 cluster, a possible signature.

This clonotype was found many times. Its specificity is not known. The cDNA was generated through 5'RACE incorporating 10-nucleotide random UMIs. TCRdb reanalysed the 5' RACE reads using MiXCR and keeps one entry per CDR3 protein. Among more than 50,000 distinct CDR3 sequences listed, around 5% were seen once. The unsorted libraries were generated from a total of 2 million PBMCs, which had been stored in RNAlater at -80 C. The receptor's source is a woman in her 30s with multiple sclerosis. The rearrangement uses TRBV27 and TRBJ2-7; no clear D gene. Input material: PBMCs. CDR3 loop: CASSLGLSYEQYF. CDR3 DNA sequence: TGTGCCAGCAGTTTAGGGTTATCCTACGAGCAGTACTTC.